A selection of T cell receptor beta chains follows, all from one sample in a study of PD-1 blockade in classical Hodgkin lymphoma. Only in-frame clones appear in the TCRdb table, and some are missing; sequencing was by immunoSEQ multiplex PCR. The repertoire holds approximately 12,000 clones, with 92% as singletons. This sample comprised peripheral blood mononuclear cells (PBMCs), obtained at baseline. The receptors derive from a human donor with classical Hodgkin lymphoma. The CDR3 runs from the conserved cysteine through the conserved F or W. D genes are given only for firm matches. Expanded clones get a size class; other rows say once, few or many, or leave the size out.

j_gene	d_gene	len	v_gene	abundance	CDR3nt	CDR3aa
TRBJ2-7	-	12	TRBV19	-	TGTGCCAGTAGTCACTGGGGGTACGAGCAGTACTTC	CASSHWGYEQYF
TRBJ2-7	-	13	TRBV27	once	TGTGCCAGCAGTCAAACGGGGTCTTACGAGCAGTACTTC	CASSQTGSYEQYF
TRBJ1-2	TRBD1	14	TRBV5-1	-	TGCGCCAGCAGCTTGGGACAGGGGAAATATGGCTACACCTTC	CASSLGQGKYGYTF
TRBJ2-6	-	16	TRBV30	-	TGTGCCTGGAGTGATGGACCAGCGACTGGGGCCAACGTCCTGACTTTC	CAWSDGPATGANVLTF
TRBJ2-1	-	14	TRBV13	-	TGTGCCAGCCGAGGCGGGGCAGCTTGGAATGAGCAGTTCTTC	CASRGGAAWNEQFF
TRBJ2-5	-	14	TRBV27	-	TGTGCCAGCAGTTTAGTGGGTGACGGCGAGACCCAGTACTTC	CASSLVGDGETQYF
TRBJ1-6	-	15	TRBV9	-	TGTGCCAGCAGCTCCAGCGGACAGCTTCCTTCACCCCTCCACTTT	CASSSSGQLPSPLHF
TRBJ2-7	TRBD1	14	TRBV11-2	-	TGTGCCAGCAGCTTAGACCAGACAGGGTCCGGGCAGTACTTC	CASSLDQTGSGQYF
TRBJ2-7	-	15	TRBV29-1	-	TGCAGCGTTGTAAGGGGGGACAGACCTTCCTACGAGCAGTACTTC	CSVVRGDRPSYEQYF
TRBJ1-6	TRBD1	13	TRBV27	-	TGTGCCACGCAGGGGGCAGAGAATTCACCCCTCCACTTT	CATQGAENSPLHF
TRBJ1-4	TRBD1	12	TRBV11-2	-	TGTGCCAGCAGCCGGACAGGGGAAAAACTGTTTTTT	CASSRTGEKLFF
TRBJ2-5	TRBD2	16	TRBV7-2	once	TGTGCCAGCAGCCTGATAGCGGGGGGGACCCAAGAGACCCAGTACTTC	CASSLIAGGTQETQYF
TRBJ2-7	TRBD1	16	TRBV11-2	-	TGTGCCAGCAGCCCCCGCGGCGGGACAGGGAAGGTCGAGCAGTACTTC	CASSPRGGTGKVEQYF
TRBJ1-5	-	15	TRBV30	-	TGTGCCTGGAGTAAGACGGGAAATAGCAATCAGCCCCAGCATTTT	CAWSKTGNSNQPQHF
TRBJ1-4	-	14	TRBV18	-	TGTGCCAGCTCACCACGGCAGAGTAATGAAAAACTGTTTTTT	CASSPRQSNEKLFF
TRBJ2-1	-	12	TRBV30	-	TGTGCCTGGTCACGCGAGGGAGGTGAGCAGTTCTTC	CAWSREGGEQFF
TRBJ2-1	TRBD1	15	TRBV19	-	TGTGCCAGTCGCCCCGGGACAGGGACCTACAATGAGCAGTTCTTC	CASRPGTGTYNEQFF
TRBJ2-1	TRBD1	17	TRBV5-4	-	TGTGCCAGCACCTTTAAGCGGGACAGGGGAGTGTACAATGAGCAGTTCTTC	CASTFKRDRGVYNEQFF
TRBJ1-5	TRBD1	12	TRBV6-6	-	TGTGCCAGCATGGACAGGAACCAGCCCCAGCATTTT	CASMDRNQPQHF
TRBJ2-3	TRBD2	17	TRBV5-1	-	TGCGCCAGCAGCCCCGGACTAGCGGGAGGGCCTGCAGATACGCAGTATTTT	CASSPGLAGGPADTQYF
TRBJ2-1	TRBD1	15	TRBV5-6	once	TGTGCCAGCAGCGGGGGGACAGGGGCGGACAATGAGCAGTTCTTC	CASSGGTGADNEQFF
TRBJ2-5	TRBD1	13	TRBV11-3	-	TGTGCCAGCAGCGCAGGGGGCAGAGAGACCCAGTACTTC	CASSAGGRETQYF
TRBJ1-1	TRBD1	16	TRBV5-1	-	TGCGCCAGCAGTCCTGGACAGGGAGGTCCGGGCACTGAAGCTTTCTTT	CASSPGQGGPGTEAFF
TRBJ2-1	-	14	TRBV18	-	TGTGCCAGCTCACCCCCAGACACCTACAATGAGCAGTTCTTC	CASSPPDTYNEQFF
TRBJ2-7	-	14	TRBV2	once	TGTGCCACCTCAGGGGAGCCCCGGACCTACGAGCAGTACTTC	CATSGEPRTYEQYF
TRBJ2-3	-	15	TRBV27	-	TGTGCCAGCAGTTTGGGCGGTGGAGGCACAGATACGCAGTATTTT	CASSLGGGGTDTQYF
TRBJ2-7	TRBD1	14	TRBV11-2	-	TGTGCCAGCAGCTTAGAAGGGGGCAGCTACGAGCAGTACTTC	CASSLEGGSYEQYF
TRBJ1-3	-	15	TRBV6-5	-	TGTGCCAGCAGCCGAATACAGGGACCTGGAAACACCATATATTTT	CASSRIQGPGNTIYF
TRBJ2-2	TRBD1	16	TRBV11-3	-	TGTGCCAGCAGCCCCCGTAGGGACAGGGCCGGCGGGGAGCTGTTTTTT	CASSPRRDRAGGELFF
TRBJ2-7	TRBD1	17	TRBV5-1	-	TGCGCCAGCAGCTTCTTCACCGGGACAGGGTCCCCCGTCGAGCAGTACTTC	CASSFFTGTGSPVEQYF
TRBJ1-2	-	12	TRBV19	-	TGTGCCAGTAGTAGAGGGGCCTTTGGCTACACCTTC	CASSRGAFGYTF
TRBJ2-3	TRBD1	16	TRBV9	-	TGTGCCAGCAGCGGGGCTTACAGGGGAACAACAGATACGCAGTATTTT	CASSGAYRGTTDTQYF
TRBJ1-1	-	18	TRBV5-1	-	TGCGCCAGCAGCGCGTCCGGGGGGGCGTTATGGTTGAACACTGAAGCTTTCTTT	CASSASGGALWLNTEAFF
TRBJ2-3	-	15	TRBV6-4	-	TGTGCCAGCAGTCGACTAGGGGAAGCCACAGATACGCAGTATTTT	CASSRLGEATDTQYF
TRBJ2-1	TRBD1	15	TRBV7-3	few	TGTGCCAGCAGCCCTGACAGGGGAGGAGGTAATGAGCAGTTCTTC	CASSPDRGGGNEQFF
TRBJ1-5	-	13	TRBV5-1	few	TGCGCCAGCAGCTTTGACACCAATCAGCCCCAGCATTTT	CASSFDTNQPQHF
TRBJ2-1	-	13	TRBV11-2	-	TGTGCCAGCAGCCCCTCCGCCTACAATGAGCAGTTCTTC	CASSPSAYNEQFF
TRBJ2-5	TRBD2	15	TRBV10-3	-	TGTGCCATCAGTGGAAATAGCGGGTACAAAGAGACCCAGTACTTC	CAISGNSGYKETQYF
TRBJ2-7	TRBD2	17	TRBV4-1	-	TGCGCCAGCAGCCAAAGGACTAGCGGGGGGGTTTCTTACGAGCAGTACTTC	CASSQRTSGGVSYEQYF
TRBJ1-2	-	13	TRBV2	-	TGTGCCAGCAGGGGATGGACAACCTCTGGCTACACCTTC	CASRGWTTSGYTF
TRBJ2-7	TRBD1	16	TRBV18	-	TGTGCCAGCTCCAAAGAGATCGGGACAGGGACCTACGAGCAGTACTTC	CASSKEIGTGTYEQYF
TRBJ1-5	-	15	TRBV27	-	TGTGCCAGCAGTTGGCAGGGAGTTAGCAATCAGCCCCAGCATTTT	CASSWQGVSNQPQHF
TRBJ2-7	-	15	TRBV28	-	TGTGCCAGCAGCCCGCCACTCAGGGTCCCAAACGAGCAGTACTTC	CASSPPLRVPNEQYF
TRBJ2-1	-	14	TRBV6-1	-	TGTGCCAGCAGGAAATCCGCAGGGAATAATGAGCAGTTCTTC	CASRKSAGNNEQFF
TRBJ1-6	TRBD1	15	TRBV7-9	-	TGTGCCAGCAGCCTTGGACAGGGTGTTAATTCACCCCTCCACTTT	CASSLGQGVNSPLHF
TRBJ2-3	TRBD2	15	TRBV5-5	few	TGTGCCAGCAGCCCCCAGCGGGAGGTGACAGATACGCAGTATTTT	CASSPQREVTDTQYF
TRBJ2-7	-	15	TRBV7-9	-	TGTGCCAGCAGCCCAGCCGTGGTAGATGCCGACGAGCAGTACTTC	CASSPAVVDADEQYF
TRBJ2-1	-	12	TRBV2	once	TGTGCCAGCAGTGAAGTGGTGGATGAGCAGTTCTTC	CASSEVVDEQFF
TRBJ2-1	TRBD2	15	TRBV6-4	-	TGTGCCAGCAGCTTACTAGCGGGAGGGCCCGATGAGCAGTTCTTC	CASSLLAGGPDEQFF
TRBJ1-1	TRBD1	13	TRBV5-1	-	TGCGCCAGCAGCTCCCCCGACAGGGGTGAAGCTTTCTTT	CASSSPDRGEAFF
TRBJ2-1	TRBD1	15	TRBV27	-	TGTGCCAGCATTTTAGGGACAGGGTCCTACAATGAGCAGTTCTTC	CASILGTGSYNEQFF
TRBJ2-2	-	20	TRBV21-1	once	TGTGCCAGCAGCAAAAATAGGGACAGCCCTTCTTGCGCGAACACCGGGGAGCTGTTTTTT	CASSKNRDSPSCANTGELFF
TRBJ1-3	-	13	TRBV6-5	-	TGTGCCAGCAGACCTCCAGCTGGAAACACCATATATTTT	CASRPPAGNTIYF
TRBJ2-7	-	15	TRBV19	-	TGTGCCAGTAGCATAGGCCTGGGAAGGGACTACGAGCAGTACTTC	CASSIGLGRDYEQYF
TRBJ1-2	-	13	TRBV25-1	-	TGTGCCAGCAGTGAGCAGGGGTTCGGGGGCTACACCTTC	CASSEQGFGGYTF
TRBJ2-7	TRBD1	14	TRBV5-5	-	TGTGCCAGCAGCTATGATCCGGGACAGAACGAGCAGTACTTC	CASSYDPGQNEQYF
TRBJ1-5	-	14	TRBV21-1	-	TGTGCCAGCAGCAAACATTGGCATCATCAGCCCCAGCATTTT	CASSKHWHHQPQHF